A selection of T cell receptor beta chains follows, all from one sample in a study of T cells after posttransplantation cyclophosphamide. TCRdb keeps only in-frame clones here, not all; method: immunoSEQ multiplex PCR. This sample includes some 16,000 clones with no singletons; its ten biggest clones take up approximately 0.5%. Sample: PBMCs, taken after allogeneic stem cell transplant with posttransplant cyclophosphamide. The receptors were sampled from a female patient between 30 and 39 years old who received an allogeneic stem cell transplant from a related donor, was CMV-positive, and had no GVHD. Some T cells may arise from the graft donor. The CDR3 runs from the conserved cysteine through the conserved F or W. Fields, in order: J gene, clone size, D gene, V gene, CDR3 DNA, CDR3 protein. The D gene is left open where the match is weak. Size is stated for part of the rows, as once, few or many counts, or as a class when the clone is expanded.

>TRBJ2-2|many|-|TRBV29-1
TGCAGCGTTGACAGGGGTGACACCGGGGAGCTGTTTTTT
CSVDRGDTGELFF
>TRBJ2-3|many|-|TRBV7-3
TGTGCCAGCAGCCCCCCAGGTACAGATACGCAGTATTTT
CASSPPGTDTQYF
>TRBJ2-6|many|-|TRBV5-1
TGCGCCAGCAGCCAAGACAGAGCGCGTCCCAACGTCCTGACTTTC
CASSQDRARPNVLTF
>TRBJ2-2|many|-|TRBV27
TGTGCCAGCAGGAGTAATAAGAGCCGCCTCTTCACCGGGGAGCTGTTTTTT
CASRSNKSRLFTGELFF
>TRBJ2-7|many|TRBD2|TRBV7-2
TGTGCCAGCAGCTTAAGGGCTAGCGGGAGCTACGAGCAGTACTTC
CASSLRASGSYEQYF
>TRBJ1-4|many|TRBD1|TRBV29-1
TGCAGCGTCTTGACAGGGGCTGGGGAAAAACTGTTTTTT
CSVLTGAGEKLFF
>TRBJ2-7|many|TRBD1|TRBV5-5
TGTGCCAGCAGCTTGAGTGGGACAGGGGAAGTCTACGAGCAGTACTTC
CASSLSGTGEVYEQYF
>TRBJ2-1|many|-|TRBV20-1
TGCAGTGCAGGGGGGGCCCAGCAGTTCTTC
CSAGGAQQFF
>TRBJ2-7|many|TRBD1|TRBV6-5
TGTGCCAGCAGTTACAGGACAGGGGGCCTCTCCTACGAGCAGTACTTC
CASSYRTGGLSYEQYF
>TRBJ2-3|-|TRBD1|TRBV28
TGTGCCAGCAGTCCGAGGACAGGGAGGAGAACAGATACGCAGTATTTT
CASSPRTGRRTDTQYF
>TRBJ2-7|few|-|TRBV30
TGTGCCTGGAGTAAAGCGGTCGACTACTACGAGCAGTACTTC
CAWSKAVDYYEQYF
>TRBJ1-2|many|-|TRBV5-4
TGTGCCAGCAGCTTGGGGGCGGGGAACGGCTATGGCTACACCTTC
CASSLGAGNGYGYTF
>TRBJ2-1|many|TRBD2|TRBV5-1
TGCGCCAGCAGAATTGGGGGACTAGCGGCCTACAATGAGCAGTTCTTC
CASRIGGLAAYNEQFF